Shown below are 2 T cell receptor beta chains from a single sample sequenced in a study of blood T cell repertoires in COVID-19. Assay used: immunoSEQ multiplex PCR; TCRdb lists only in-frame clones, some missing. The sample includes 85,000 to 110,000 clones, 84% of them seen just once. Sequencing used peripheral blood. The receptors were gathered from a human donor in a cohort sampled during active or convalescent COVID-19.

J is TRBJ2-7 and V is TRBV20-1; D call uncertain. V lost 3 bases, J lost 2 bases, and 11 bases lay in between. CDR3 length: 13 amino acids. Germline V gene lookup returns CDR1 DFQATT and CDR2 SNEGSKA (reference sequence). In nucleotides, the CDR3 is TGCAGTGCTAGTGGGTCACCGGCCTACGAGCAGTACTTC. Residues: CSASGSPAYEQYF.

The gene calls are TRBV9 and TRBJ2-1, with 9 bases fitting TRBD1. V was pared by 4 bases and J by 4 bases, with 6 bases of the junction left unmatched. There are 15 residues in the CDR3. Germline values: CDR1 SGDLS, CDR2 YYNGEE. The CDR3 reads CASSRWGTGYNEQFF. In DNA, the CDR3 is TGTGCCAGCAGCAGGTGGGGGACAGGGTACAATGAGCAGTTCTTC.